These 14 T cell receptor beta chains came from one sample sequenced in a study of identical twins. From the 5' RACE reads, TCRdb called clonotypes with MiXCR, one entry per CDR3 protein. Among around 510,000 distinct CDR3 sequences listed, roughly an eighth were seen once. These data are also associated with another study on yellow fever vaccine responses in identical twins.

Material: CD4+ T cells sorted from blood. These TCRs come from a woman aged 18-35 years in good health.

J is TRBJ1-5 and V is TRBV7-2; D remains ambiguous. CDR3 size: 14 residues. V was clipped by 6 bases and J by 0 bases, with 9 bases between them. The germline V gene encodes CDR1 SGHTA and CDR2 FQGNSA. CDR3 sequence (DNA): TGTGCCAGCAGTCCGGCCCTTAGCAATCAGCCCCAGCATTTT. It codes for CASSPALSNQPQHF.

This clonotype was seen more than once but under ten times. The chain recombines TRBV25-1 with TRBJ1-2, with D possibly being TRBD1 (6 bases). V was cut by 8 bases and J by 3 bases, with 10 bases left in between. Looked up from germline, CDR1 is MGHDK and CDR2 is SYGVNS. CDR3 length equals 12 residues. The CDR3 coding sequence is TGTGCCAGCCAGGGGACTTACTATGGCTACACCTTC. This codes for CASQGTYYGYTF.

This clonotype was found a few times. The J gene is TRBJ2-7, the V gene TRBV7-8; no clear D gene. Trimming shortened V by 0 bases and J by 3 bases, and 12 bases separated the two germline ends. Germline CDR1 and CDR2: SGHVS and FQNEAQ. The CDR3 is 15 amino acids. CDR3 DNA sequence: TGTGCCAGCAGCTTAGCGCTGGGAACCCTCTACGAGCAGTACTTC. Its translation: CASSLALGTLYEQYF.

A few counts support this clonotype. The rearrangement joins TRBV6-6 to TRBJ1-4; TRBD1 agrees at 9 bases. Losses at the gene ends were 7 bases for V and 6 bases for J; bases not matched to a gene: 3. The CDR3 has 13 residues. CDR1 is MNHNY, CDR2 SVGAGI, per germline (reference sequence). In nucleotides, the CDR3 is TGTGCCAGCACCCGGGACAGGGATGAAAAACTGTTTTTT. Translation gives CASTRDRDEKLFF.

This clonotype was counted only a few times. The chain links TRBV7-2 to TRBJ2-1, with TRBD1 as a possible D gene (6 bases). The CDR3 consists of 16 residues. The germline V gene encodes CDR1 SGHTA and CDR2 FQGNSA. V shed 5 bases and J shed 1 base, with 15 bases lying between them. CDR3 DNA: TGTGCCAGCAGCCCCTATATGAGGGGGTCCTACAATGAGCAGTTCTTC. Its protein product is CASSPYMRGSYNEQFF. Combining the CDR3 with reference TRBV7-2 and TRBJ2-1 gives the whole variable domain GAGVSQSPSNKVTEKGKDVELRCDPISGHTALYWYRQSLGQGLEFLIYFQGNSAPDKSGLPSDRFSAERTGGSVSTLTIQRTQQEDSAVYLCASSPYMRGSYNEQFFGPGTRLTVL.

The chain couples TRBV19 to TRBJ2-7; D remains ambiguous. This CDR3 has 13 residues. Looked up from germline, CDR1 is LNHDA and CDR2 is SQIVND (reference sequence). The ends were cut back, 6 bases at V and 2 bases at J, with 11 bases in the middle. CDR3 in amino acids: CASRGRPTYEQYF. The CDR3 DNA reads TGTGCCAGTAGAGGACGCCCCACCTACGAGCAGTACTTC.

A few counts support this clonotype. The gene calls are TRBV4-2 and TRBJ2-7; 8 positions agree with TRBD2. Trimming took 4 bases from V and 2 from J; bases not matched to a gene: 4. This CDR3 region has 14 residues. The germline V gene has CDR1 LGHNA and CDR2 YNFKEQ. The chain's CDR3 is CASSPSGSPYEQYF. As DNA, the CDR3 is TGTGCCAGCAGCCCGAGCGGGAGCCCCTACGAGCAGTACTTC.

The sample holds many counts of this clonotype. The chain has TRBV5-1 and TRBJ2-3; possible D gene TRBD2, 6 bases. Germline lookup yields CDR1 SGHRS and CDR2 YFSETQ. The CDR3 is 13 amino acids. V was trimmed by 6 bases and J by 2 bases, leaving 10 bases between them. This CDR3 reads CASNSGHTDTQYF. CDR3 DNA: TGCGCCAGCAATAGCGGACACACAGATACGCAGTATTTT.

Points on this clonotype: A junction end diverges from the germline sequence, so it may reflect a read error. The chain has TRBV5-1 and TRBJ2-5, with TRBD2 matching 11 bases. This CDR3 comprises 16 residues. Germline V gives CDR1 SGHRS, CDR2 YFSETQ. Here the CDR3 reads CTSSLDLAGGGETQYF. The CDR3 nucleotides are TGCACCAGCAGCTTGGATCTAGCGGGGGGAGGGGAGACCCAGTACTTC.

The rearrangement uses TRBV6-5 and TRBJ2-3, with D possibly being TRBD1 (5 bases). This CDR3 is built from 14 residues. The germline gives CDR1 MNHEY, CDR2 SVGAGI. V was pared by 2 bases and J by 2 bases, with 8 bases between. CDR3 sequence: CASSYTRVTDTQYF. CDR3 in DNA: TGTGCCAGCAGTTACACCAGGGTCACAGATACGCAGTATTTT.

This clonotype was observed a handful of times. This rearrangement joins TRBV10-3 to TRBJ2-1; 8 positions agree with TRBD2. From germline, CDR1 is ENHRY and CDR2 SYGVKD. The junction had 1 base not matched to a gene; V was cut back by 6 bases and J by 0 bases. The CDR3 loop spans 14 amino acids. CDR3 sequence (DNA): TGTGCCATCAGACTAGCGGTCTCCTACAATGAGCAGTTCTTC. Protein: CAIRLAVSYNEQFF.

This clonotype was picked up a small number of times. CDR3 amino acids: CASSPGAYTEAFF. The CDR3 region has the DNA TGTGCCAGCAGTCCAGGGGCTTACACTGAAGCTTTCTTT. The chain recombines TRBV12-3 or TRBV12-4 with TRBJ1-1; a weak D match, TRBD1 (6 bases). V lost 5 bases and J lost 3, with 10 bases in between. The CDR3 is 13 amino acids.

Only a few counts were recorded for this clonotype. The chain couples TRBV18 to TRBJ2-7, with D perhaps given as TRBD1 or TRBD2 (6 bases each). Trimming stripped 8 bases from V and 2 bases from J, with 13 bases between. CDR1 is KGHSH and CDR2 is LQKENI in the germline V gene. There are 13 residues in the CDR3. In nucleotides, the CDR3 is TGTGCCAGCCGGGGGACACAGACCTACGAGCAGTACTTC. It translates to CASRGTQTYEQYF.

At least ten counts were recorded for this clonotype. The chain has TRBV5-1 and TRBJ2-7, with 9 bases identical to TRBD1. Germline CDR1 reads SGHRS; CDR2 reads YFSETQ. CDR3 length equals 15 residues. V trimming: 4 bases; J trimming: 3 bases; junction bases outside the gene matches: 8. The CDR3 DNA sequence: TGCGCCAGCAGCCCTGGACAGGGGCTGCTCTACGAGCAGTACTTC. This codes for CASSPGQGLLYEQYF.